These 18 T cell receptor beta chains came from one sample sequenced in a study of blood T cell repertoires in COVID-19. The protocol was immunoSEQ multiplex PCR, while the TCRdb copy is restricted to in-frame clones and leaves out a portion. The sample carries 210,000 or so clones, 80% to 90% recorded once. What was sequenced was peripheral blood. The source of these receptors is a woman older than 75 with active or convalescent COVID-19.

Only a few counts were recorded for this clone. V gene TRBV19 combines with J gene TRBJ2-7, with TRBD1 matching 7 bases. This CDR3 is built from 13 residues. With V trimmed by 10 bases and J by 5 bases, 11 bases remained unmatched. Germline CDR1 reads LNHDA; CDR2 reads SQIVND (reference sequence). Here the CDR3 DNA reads TGTGCCACCTCCGAAACAGGGGTACACGAGCAGTACTTC. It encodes CATSETGVHEQYF.

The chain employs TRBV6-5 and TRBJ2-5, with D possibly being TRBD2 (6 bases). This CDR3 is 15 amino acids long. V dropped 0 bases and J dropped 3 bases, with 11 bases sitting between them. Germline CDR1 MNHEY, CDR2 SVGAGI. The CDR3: CASSYSWAGKETQYF. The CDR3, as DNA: TGTGCCAGCAGTTACTCGTGGGCGGGAAAAGAGACCCAGTACTTC.

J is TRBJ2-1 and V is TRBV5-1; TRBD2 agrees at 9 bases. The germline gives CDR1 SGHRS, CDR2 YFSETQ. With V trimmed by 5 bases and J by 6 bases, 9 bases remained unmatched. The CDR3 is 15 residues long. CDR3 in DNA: TGCGCCAGCAGGGATGGCCGCGGGGGGGCCAATGAGCAGTTCTTC. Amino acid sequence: CASRDGRGGANEQFF. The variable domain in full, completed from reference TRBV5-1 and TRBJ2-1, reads KAGVTQTPRYLIKTRGQQVTLSCSPISGHRSVSWYQQTPGQGLQFLFEYFSETQRNKGNFPGRFSGRQFSNSRSEMNVSTLELGDSALYLCASRDGRGGANEQFFGPGTRLTVL.

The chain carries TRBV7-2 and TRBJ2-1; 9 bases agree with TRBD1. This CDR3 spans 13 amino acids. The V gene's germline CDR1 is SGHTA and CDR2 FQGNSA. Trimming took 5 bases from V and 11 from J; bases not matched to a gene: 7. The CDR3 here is CASSNRDRDQQFF. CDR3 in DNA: TGTGCCAGCAGCAACCGGGACAGGGACCAGCAGTTCTTC. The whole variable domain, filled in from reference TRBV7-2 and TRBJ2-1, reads GAGVSQSPSNKVTEKGKDVELRCDPISGHTALYWYRQSLGQGLEFLIYFQGNSAPDKSGLPSDRFSAERTGGSVSTLTIQRTQQEDSAVYLCASSNRDRDQQFFGPGTRLTVL.

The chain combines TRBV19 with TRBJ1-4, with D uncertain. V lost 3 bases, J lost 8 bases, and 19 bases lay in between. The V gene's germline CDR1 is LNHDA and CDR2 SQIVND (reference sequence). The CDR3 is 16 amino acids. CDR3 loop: CASSMGARLAGEKLFF. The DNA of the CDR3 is TGTGCCAGTAGTATGGGTGCGAGGCTTGCTGGGGAAAAACTGTTTTTT.

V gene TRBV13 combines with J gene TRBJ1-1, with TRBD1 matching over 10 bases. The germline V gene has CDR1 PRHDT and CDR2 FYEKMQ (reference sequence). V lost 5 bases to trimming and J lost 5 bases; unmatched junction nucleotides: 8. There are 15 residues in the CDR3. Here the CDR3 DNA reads TGTGCCAGCAGCCCCCAGGGGACAGGGGTTACTGAAGCTTTCTTT. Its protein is CASSPQGTGVTEAFF.

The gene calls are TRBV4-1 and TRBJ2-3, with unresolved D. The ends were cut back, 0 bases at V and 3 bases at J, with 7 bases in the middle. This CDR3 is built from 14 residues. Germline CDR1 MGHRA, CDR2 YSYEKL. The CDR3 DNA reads TGCGCCAGCAGCCAAGATTTTAGTACAGATACGCAGTATTTT. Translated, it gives CASSQDFSTDTQYF.

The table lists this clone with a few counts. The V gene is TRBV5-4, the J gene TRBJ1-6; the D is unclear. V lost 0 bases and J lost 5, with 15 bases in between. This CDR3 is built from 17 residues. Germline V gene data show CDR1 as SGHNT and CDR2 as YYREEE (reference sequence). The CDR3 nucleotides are TGTGCCAGCAGCTTGGGCATCTTGGGCACACATAATTCACCCCTCCACTTT. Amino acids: CASSLGILGTHNSPLHF.

CDR3 residues: CASSLAAGTIRHEQYF. CDR3 sequence (DNA): TGTGCCAGCAGCTTAGCCGCCGGGACAATTCGCCACGAGCAGTACTTC. The chain joins TRBV7-9 to TRBJ2-7, with TRBD1 as a possible D gene (6 bases). The germline V gene has CDR1 SEHNR and CDR2 FQNEAQ (reference sequence). The CDR3 extends over 16 amino acids. The V end lost 0 bases, the J end lost 5 bases, and 17 bases lay between the germline ends.

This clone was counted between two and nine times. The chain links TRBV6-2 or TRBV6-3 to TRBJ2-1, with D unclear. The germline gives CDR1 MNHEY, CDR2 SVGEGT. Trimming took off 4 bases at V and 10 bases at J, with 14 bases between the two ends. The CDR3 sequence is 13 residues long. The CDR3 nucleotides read TGTGCCAGCAGTTCCCCCCCAGGTCGCGAGCAGTTCTTC. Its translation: CASSSPPGREQFF.

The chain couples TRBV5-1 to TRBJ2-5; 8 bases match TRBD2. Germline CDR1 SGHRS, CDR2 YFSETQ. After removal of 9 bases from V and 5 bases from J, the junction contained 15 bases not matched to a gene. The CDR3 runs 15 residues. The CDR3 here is CATTGGSVVCETQYF. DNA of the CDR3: TGCGCCACCACGGGGGGGAGTGTGGTATGTGAGACCCAGTACTTC.

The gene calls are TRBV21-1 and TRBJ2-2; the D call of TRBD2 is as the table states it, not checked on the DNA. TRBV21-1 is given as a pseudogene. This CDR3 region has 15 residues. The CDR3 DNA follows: TGTGCCAGCAGCAGCTGGCAGCGGAGCACCGGGGAGCTGTTTTTT. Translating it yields CASSSWQRSTGELFF.

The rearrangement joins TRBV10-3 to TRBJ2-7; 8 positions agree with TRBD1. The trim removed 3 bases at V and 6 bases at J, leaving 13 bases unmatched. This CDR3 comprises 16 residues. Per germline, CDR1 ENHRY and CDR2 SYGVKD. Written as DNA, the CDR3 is TGTGCCATCAGTGAAGTTCAACGGGCAGGGGGCTTCGAGCAGTACTTC. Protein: CAISEVQRAGGFEQYF.

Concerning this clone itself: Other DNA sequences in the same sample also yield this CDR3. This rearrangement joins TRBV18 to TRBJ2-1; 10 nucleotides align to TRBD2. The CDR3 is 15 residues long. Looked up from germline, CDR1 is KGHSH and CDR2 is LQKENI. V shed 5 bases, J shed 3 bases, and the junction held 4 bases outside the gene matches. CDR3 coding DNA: TGTGCCAGCTCAAGACTAGCGGGTGGCTACAATGAGCAGTTCTTC. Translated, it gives CASSRLAGGYNEQFF.

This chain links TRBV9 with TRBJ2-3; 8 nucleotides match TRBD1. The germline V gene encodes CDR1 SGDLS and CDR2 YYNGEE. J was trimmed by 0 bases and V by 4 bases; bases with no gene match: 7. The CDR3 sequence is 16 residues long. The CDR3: CASSHRQGHSTDTQYF. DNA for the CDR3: TGTGCCAGCAGCCATAGACAGGGGCACAGCACAGATACGCAGTATTTT.

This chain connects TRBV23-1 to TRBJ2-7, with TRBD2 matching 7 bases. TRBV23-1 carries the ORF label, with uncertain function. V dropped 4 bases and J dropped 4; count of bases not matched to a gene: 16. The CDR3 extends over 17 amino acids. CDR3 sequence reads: CASSRGERTRKNYEQYF. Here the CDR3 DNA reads TGCGCCAGCAGTCGAGGAGAAAGGACTAGAAAAAATTACGAGCAGTACTTC.

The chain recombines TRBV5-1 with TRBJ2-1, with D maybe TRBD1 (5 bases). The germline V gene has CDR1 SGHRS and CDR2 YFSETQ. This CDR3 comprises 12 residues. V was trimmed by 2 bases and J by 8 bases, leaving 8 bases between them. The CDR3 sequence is CASSFQGDEQFF. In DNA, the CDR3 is TGCGCCAGCAGCTTTCAGGGTGATGAGCAGTTCTTC.

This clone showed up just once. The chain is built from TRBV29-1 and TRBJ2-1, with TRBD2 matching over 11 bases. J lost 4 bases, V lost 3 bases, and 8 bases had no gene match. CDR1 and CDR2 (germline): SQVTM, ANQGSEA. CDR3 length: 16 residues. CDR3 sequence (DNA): TGCAGCGTTGAGCCTTTGACTAGCGGGGTGTACAATGAGCAGTTCTTC. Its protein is CSVEPLTSGVYNEQFF.